The following is a TCR beta chain sequence with its context. These data originate in a study of Ad26.COV2.S vaccination and SARS-CoV-2 variants. Treatment: some 20 received Ad26.COV2.S at low or high dose, single or two shots; 5 received placebo; per-sample allocation not given. Samples were taken on day 63 after the first vaccine or placebo injection. Germline CDR1 MGHRA, CDR2 YSYEKL. V was trimmed by 1 base and J by 2 bases, leaving 5 bases between them. This CDR3 contains 13 residues. The assay was immunoSEQ multiplex PCR, and TCRdb's table has in-frame clones only and misses some. The data hold around 420,000 clones, with 88% observed a single time.

The sample in question was peripheral blood, obtained in a trial of Ad26.COV2.S vaccine versus placebo. This clonotype was obtained from a person aged 18-60 years who received the Ad26.COV2.S COVID-19 vaccine or a placebo. This chain joins TRBV4-1 and TRBJ1-1; D is uncertain. Here the CDR3 reads CASSQGGNTEAFF. The CDR3 bases are TGCGCCAGCAGCCAAGGAGGAAACACTGAAGCTTTCTTT.